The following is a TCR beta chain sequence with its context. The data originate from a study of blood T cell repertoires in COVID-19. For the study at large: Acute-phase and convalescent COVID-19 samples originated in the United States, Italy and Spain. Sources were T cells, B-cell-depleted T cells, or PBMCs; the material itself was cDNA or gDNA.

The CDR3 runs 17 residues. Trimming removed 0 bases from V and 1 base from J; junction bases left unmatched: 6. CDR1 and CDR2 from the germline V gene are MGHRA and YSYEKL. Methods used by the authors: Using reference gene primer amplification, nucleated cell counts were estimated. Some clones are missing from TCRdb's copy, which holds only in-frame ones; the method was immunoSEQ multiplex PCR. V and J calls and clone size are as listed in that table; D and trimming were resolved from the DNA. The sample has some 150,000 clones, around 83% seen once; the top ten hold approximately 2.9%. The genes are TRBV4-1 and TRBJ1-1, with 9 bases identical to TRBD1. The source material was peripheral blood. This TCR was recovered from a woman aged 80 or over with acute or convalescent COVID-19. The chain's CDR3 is CASSQDDGGQGNTEAFF. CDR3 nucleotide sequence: TGCGCCAGCAGCCAAGATGATGGGGGACAGGGGAACACTGAAGCTTTCTTT.